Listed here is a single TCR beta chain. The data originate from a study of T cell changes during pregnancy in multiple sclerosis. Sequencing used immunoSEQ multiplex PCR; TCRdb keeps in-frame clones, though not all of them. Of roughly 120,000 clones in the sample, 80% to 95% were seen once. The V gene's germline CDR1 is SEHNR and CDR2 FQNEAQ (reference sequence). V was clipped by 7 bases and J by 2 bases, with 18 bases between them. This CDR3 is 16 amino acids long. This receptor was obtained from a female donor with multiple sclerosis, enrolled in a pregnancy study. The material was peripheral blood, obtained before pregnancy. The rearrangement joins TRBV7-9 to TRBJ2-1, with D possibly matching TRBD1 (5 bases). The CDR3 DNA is TGTGCCAGCACCCCTACGACAGCCGAGACCTACAATGAGCAGTTCTTC. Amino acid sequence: CASTPTTAETYNEQFF. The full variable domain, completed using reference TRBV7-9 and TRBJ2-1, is DTGVSQNPRHKITKRGQNVTFRCDPISEHNRLYWYRQTLGQGPEFLTYFQNEAQLEKSRLLSDRFSAERPKGSFSTLEIQRTEQGDSAMYLCASTPTTAETYNEQFFGPGTRLTVL.